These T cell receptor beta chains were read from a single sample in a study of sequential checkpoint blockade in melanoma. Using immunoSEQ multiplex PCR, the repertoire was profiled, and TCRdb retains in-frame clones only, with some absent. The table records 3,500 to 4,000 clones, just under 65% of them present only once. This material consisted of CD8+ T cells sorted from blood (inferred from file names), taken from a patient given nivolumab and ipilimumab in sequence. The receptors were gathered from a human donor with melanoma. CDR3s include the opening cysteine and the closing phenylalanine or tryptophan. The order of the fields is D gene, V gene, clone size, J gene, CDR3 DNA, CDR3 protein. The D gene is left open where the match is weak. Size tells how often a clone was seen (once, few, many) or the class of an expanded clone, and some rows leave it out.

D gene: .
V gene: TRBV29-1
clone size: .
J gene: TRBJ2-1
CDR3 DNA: TGCAGCGTTGAAGATCTCGACAATGAGCAGTTCTTC
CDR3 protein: CSVEDLDNEQFF

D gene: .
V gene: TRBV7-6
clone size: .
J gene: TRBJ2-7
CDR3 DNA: TGTGCCAGCAGCTTATGGCAGGGGGGCACCTACGAGCAGTACTTC
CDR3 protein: CASSLWQGGTYEQYF

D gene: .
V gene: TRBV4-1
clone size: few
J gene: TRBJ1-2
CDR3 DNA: TGCGCCAGCAGCCAAGTGACAGCCACTAACTATGGCTACACCTTC
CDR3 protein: CASSQVTATNYGYTF

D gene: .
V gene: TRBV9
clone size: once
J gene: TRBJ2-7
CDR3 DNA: TGTGCCAGCAGCGTTTCCGGGGGACCTTCCTACGAGCAGTACTTC
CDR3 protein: CASSVSGGPSYEQYF

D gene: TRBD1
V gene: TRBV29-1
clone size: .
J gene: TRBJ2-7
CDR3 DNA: TGCAGCGTTGGTAGGGGGCAAGTCTACGAGCAGTACTTC
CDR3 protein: CSVGRGQVYEQYF

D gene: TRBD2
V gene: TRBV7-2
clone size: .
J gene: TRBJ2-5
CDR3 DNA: TGTGCCAGCAGCTTTAGCGGGGGGAGCCAAGAGACCCAGTACTTC
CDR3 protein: CASSFSGGSQETQYF

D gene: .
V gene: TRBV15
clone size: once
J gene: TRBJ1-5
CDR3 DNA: TGTGCCACCAGCAGAGGCATTCAGGACTATTTTAGCAATCAGCCCCAGCATTTT
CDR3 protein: CATSRGIQDYFSNQPQHF

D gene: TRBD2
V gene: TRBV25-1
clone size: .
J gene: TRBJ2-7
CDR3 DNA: TGTGCCAGCACTGCGGGAGTTTACGAGCAGTACTTC
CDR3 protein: CASTAGVYEQYF

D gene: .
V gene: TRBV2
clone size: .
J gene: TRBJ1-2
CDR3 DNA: .
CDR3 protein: CASSVGQGASF

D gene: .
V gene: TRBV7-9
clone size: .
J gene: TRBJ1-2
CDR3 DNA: TGTGCCAGCAGCACCATTCACAGGTCCATCCAGGGTGGCTACACCTTC
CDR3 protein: CASSTIHRSIQGGYTF

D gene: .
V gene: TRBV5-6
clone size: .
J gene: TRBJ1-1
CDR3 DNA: TGTGCCAGCAGCGCGACACAGGGTTTGAACACTGAAGCTTTCTTT
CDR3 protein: CASSATQGLNTEAFF

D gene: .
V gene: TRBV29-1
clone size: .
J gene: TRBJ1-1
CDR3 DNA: TGCAGCGTTGAAGGGTCGGGGTGGGGGAACACTGAAGCTTTCTTT
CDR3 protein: CSVEGSGWGNTEAFF

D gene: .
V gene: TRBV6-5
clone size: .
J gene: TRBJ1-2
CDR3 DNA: TGTGCCAGCAGCTCTAACACAGGGTCTGGCTACACCTTC
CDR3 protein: CASSSNTGSGYTF

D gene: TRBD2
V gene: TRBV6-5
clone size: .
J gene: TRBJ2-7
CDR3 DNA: TGTGCCAGCAGTTACTTGATTAGCGGGAGCGAGCAGTACTTC
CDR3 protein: CASSYLISGSEQYF

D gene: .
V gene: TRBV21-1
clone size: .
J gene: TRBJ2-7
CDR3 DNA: TGTGCCAGCAGCAAAAAAGGACAGGGGAAGTACGAGCAGTACTTC
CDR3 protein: CASSKKGQGKYEQYF

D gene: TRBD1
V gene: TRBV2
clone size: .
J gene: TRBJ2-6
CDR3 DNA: TGTGCCAGGACAGGGCCTCTTTCTGGGGCCAACGTCCTGACTTTC
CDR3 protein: CARTGPLSGANVLTF

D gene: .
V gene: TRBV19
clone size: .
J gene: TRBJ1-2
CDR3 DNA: TGTGCCAGTAGTATAGATCTATTCGGGGGGGACTATGGCTACACCTTC
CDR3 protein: CASSIDLFGGDYGYTF

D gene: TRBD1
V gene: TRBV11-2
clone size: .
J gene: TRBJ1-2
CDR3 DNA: TGTGCCAGCAGCTCTCCGGGACAGCGATTGTGGGGCTACACCTTC
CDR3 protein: CASSSPGQRLWGYTF

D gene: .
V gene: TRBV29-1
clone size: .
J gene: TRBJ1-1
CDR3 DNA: TGCAGCGTTGAAGGGGCCCCTGGGGCCACTGAAGCTTTCTTT
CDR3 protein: CSVEGAPGATEAFF

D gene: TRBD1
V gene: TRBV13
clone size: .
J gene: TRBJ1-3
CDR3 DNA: TGTGCCAGCAGTTTAAACGCCCCCGGGACAGAGATCCCCATGCGCTATTTT
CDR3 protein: CASSLNAPGTEIPMRYF

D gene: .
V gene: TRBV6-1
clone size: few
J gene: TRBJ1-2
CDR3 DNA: TGTGCCAGCAGTACAACGGGTTCCTCTCCCTATGGCTACACCTTC
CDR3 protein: CASSTTGSSPYGYTF

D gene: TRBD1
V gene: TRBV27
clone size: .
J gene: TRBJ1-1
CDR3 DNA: TGTGCCAGCAGTTTATCCAGGACAGGGGGCGAATCGAGCACTGAAGCTTTCTTT
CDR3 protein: CASSLSRTGGESSTEAFF

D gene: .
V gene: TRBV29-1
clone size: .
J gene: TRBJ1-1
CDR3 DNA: TGCAGCGTTGAGACGGCAGGTTTCGGAAACACTGAAGCTTTCTTT
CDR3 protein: CSVETAGFGNTEAFF

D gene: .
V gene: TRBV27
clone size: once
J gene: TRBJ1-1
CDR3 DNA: TGTGCCAGCAGCCCGGGACAGAACACTGAAGCTTTCTTT
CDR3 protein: CASSPGQNTEAFF

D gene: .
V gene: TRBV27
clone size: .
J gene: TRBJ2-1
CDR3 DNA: TGTGCCAGCAGTAGTTGGACAGAGCCCCACAATGAGCAGTTCTTC
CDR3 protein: CASSSWTEPHNEQFF

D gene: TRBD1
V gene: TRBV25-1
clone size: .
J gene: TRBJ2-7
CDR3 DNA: TGTGCCAGCACCGACGACAGGGTATCCCACGAGCAGTACTTC
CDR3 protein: CASTDDRVSHEQYF

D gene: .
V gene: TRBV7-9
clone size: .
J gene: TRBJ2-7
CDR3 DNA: TGTGCCAGCAGCTTGGGGGGTGGTACGGACGAGCAGTACTTC
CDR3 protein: CASSLGGGTDEQYF

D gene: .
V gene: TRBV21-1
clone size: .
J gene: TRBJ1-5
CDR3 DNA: TGTGCCAGCAGCAAAGATCGCGCAGGGCTCGAGCCCCAGCATTTT
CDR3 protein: CASSKDRAGLEPQHF

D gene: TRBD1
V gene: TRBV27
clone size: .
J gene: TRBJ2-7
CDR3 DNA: TGTGCCAGCAGTCTGACAGGGGAGGACTACGAGCAGTACTTC
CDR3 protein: CASSLTGEDYEQYF

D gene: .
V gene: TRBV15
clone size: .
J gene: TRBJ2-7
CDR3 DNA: TGTGCCACCAGCAGAGATTACTTTCGGACAGTCTCGTACGAGCAGTACTTC
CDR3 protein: CATSRDYFRTVSYEQYF

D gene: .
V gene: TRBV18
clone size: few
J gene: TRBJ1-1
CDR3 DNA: TGTGCCAGCTCTTACTGGGGGGGCACTGAAGCTTTCTTT
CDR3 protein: CASSYWGGTEAFF

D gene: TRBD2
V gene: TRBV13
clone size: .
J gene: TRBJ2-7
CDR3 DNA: TGTGCCAGCAGCTGGATAGCGGGAGGGTTTTACGAGCAGTACTTC
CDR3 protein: CASSWIAGGFYEQYF

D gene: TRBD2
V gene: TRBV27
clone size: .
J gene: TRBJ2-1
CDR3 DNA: TGTGCCAGCAGTTTATCCCTAGCGGGAGGGCCGGCTACCTCGGTCAATGAGCAGTTCTTC
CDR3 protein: CASSLSLAGGPATSVNEQFF

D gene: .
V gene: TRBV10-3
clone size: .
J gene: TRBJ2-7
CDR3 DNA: TGTGCCATCAGTGAGTCGGGCACAGGGGAGGAGGAGCAGTACTTC
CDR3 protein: CAISESGTGEEEQYF

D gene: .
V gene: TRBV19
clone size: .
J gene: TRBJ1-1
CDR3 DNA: TGTGCCAGTAGGGGCCTCTGGGCCGGGGACACTGAAGCTTTCTTT
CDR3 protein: CASRGLWAGDTEAFF

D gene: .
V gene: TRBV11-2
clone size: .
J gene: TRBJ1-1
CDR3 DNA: TGTGCCAGCAGCTTGTGGGGGGAGAACACTGAAGCTTTCTTT
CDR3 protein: CASSLWGENTEAFF

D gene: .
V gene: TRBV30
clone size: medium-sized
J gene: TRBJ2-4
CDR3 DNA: TGTGCCTGGGGACTAAACATTCAGTACTTC
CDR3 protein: CAWGLNIQYF